Following are 6 T cell receptor beta chains from one sample sequenced in a study of immune cell composition in non-small cell lung cancer. Only in-frame clones appear in the TCRdb table, and some are missing; sequencing was by immunoSEQ multiplex PCR. The sample consists of 12,000 to 15,000 clones, approximately 70% of them appearing once. Sequencing was done on a sample of lung tumor tissue. All receptors derive from a human donor with non-small cell lung cancer.

The chain joins TRBV2 to TRBJ1-2, with 7 bases identical to TRBD1. Per germline, CDR1 SNHLY and CDR2 FYNNEI. Trimming took 7 bases from V and 7 from J; bases not matched to a gene: 9. This CDR3 spans 13 amino acids. CDR3 sequence (DNA): TGTGCCAGCACCGACCAGGGGGTTTTTGGCTACACCTTC. This gives the protein CASTDQGVFGYTF.

The V call is TRBV9, the J call TRBJ2-5; D not resolved. Trimming took off 3 bases at V and 1 base at J, with 10 bases between the two ends. CDR3 length: 14 amino acids. Germline CDR1 SGDLS, CDR2 YYNGEE. CDR3 protein: CASSGRTVQETQYF. In DNA form, the CDR3 reads TGTGCCAGCAGCGGTAGAACGGTCCAAGAGACCCAGTACTTC.

This clone was found once. The chain has TRBV19 and TRBJ1-5; D is unresolved. Germline CDR1 LNHDA, CDR2 SQIVND (reference sequence). V lost 5 bases, J lost 2 bases, and 10 bases lay in between. This CDR3 contains 14 residues. The CDR3 sequence: CASSVGRGNQPQHF. The CDR3 region has the DNA TGTGCCAGTAGTGTTGGCCGGGGCAATCAGCCCCAGCATTTT.

This chain uses TRBV28 with TRBJ1-5, with 7 bases fitting TRBD1. The CDR3 length is 12 residues. Germline CDR1 and CDR2: MDHEN and SYDVKM. Trimming at V came to 7 bases and at J to 11 bases, leaving 8 bases not matched to a gene. CDR3: CASTPPRGAQHF. CDR3 nucleotide sequence: TGTGCCAGCACCCCCCCCAGGGGGGCCCAGCATTTT.

The chain recombines TRBV2 with TRBJ1-1; perhaps TRBD1 as D (6 bases). V shed 4 bases and J shed 5 bases, with 14 bases lying between them. CDR1 SNHLY and CDR2 FYNNEI come from the germline V gene. This CDR3 comprises 14 residues. This CDR3 reads CASSVLQGFTEAFF. CDR3 coding DNA: TGTGCCAGCAGTGTATTACAGGGTTTTACTGAAGCTTTCTTT.

The CDR3 bases are TGTGCCAGTAGTAAAGGGGGTTCTTCCTACGAGCAGTACTTC. Amino acid sequence: CASSKGGSSYEQYF. The rearrangement uses TRBV19 and TRBJ2-7, with TRBD1 as a possible D gene (6 bases). This CDR3 has 14 residues. Per the germline V gene, CDR1 is LNHDA and CDR2 is SQIVND (reference sequence). Between the trimmed V and J ends, which lost 4 bases and 1 base, there was a span of 11 bases.